These 5 T cell receptor beta chains came from one sample sequenced in a study of cytomegalovirus exposure and HLA in healthy donors. It was with 60 Vbeta and 13 Jbeta primers that the PCR ran. Data came from immunoSEQ multiplex PCR; TCRdb stores just in-frame clones and leaves some out. Of 130,000 or so clones in the sample, 82% were seen once. The material sequenced was PBMCs. The receptors come from a young man in good health and CMV-seropositive.

The V call is TRBV6-6, the J call TRBJ2-2; D unclear. Looked up from germline, CDR1 is MNHNY and CDR2 is SVGAGI (reference sequence). This CDR3 spans 14 amino acids. V was shortened by 0 bases and J by 8 bases, with 10 bases between the two germline ends. CDR3 sequence reads: CASSYSSYEGELFF. The CDR3 DNA follows: TGTGCCAGCAGTTACTCGAGTTACGAAGGGGAGCTGTTTTTT.

The chain links TRBV5-1 to TRBJ1-5; possible D gene TRBD1, 6 bases. CDR3 size: 15 residues. Germline assignment: CDR1 SGHRS and CDR2 YFSETQ. V gave up 4 bases and J gave up 2 bases, with 13 bases separating them. The CDR3 nucleotides read TGCGCCAGCAGCCCCACACCAGGGGGCAATCAGCCCCAGCATTTT. It specifies CASSPTPGGNQPQHF.

The rearrangement uses TRBV6-1 and TRBJ2-1, with 12 nucleotides matching TRBD1. V was clipped by 1 base and J by 2 bases; unmatched bases: 9. The V gene's germline CDR1 is MNHNS and CDR2 SASEGT. This CDR3 is built from 19 residues. Here the CDR3 reads CASSEGDRGPAGPYNEQFF. The CDR3 coding sequence is TGTGCCAGCAGTGAAGGGGACAGGGGGCCGGCGGGACCCTACAATGAGCAGTTCTTC.

This clone was seen a few times. This chain connects TRBV30 to TRBJ1-5; no clear D. V was shortened by 2 bases and J by 9 bases, with 14 bases between the two germline ends. The CDR3 spans 13 residues. Germline CDR1 is GTSNPN and CDR2 is SVGIG (reference sequence). In nucleotides, the CDR3 is TGTGCCTGGAGTCGGTCGGCCCCGGGGCCCCAGCATTTT. Its translation: CAWSRSAPGPQHF.

The V call is TRBV2, the J call TRBJ2-2; D is perhaps TRBD1 (5 bases). There are 20 residues in the CDR3. The V end was cut by 10 bases, the J end by 1 base, with 31 bases between. The germline gives CDR1 SNHLY, CDR2 FYNNEI. Written as DNA, the CDR3 is TGTGCCACCAAGAGGCGCACGTGGCAGGGTATTTCTTTGAACACCGGGGAGCTGTTTTTT. Its protein product is CATKRRTWQGISLNTGELFF.